The sequence of this TCR beta chain was determined in a study of blood T cell repertoires in COVID-19 (dated by TCRdb to between 2020 and 2021). About the full investigation: The collaborator samples originated in the United States, Italy and Spain and spanned the acute and convalescent phases of COVID-19. Subjects who had been exposed to COVID-19, were actively infected with it, or had recovered from it provided the deeply sampled blood TCRbeta repertoires that made up the dataset. Where HLA class I and class II types were available, the types were taken from metadata supplied by the sample provider, not from assay-based typing. A de-identified subject ID, COVID-19 status, age in years and sex were almost always included in the sample metadata. The prospective study material was composed of cDNA or gDNA derived from T cells, B-cell-depleted T cells, or PBMCs. The repertoires were released in a freely available public database intended as a resource for research on the immune response to SARS-CoV-2. Samples came from the ongoing ImmuneRACE study (first 160 participants) plus 1,254 subjects from 6 global collaborators. The study at large found these results: How much clinical and demographic metadata was included differed by source and by participant, and the metadata was provided uncurated.

The CDR3 holds 13 amino acids from the cysteine to the phenylalanine. The retained sequence is limited to the CDR3, 39 bases, with the frame set at the first base. CDR1 and CDR2 are drawn from the germline V gene: SNHLY, FYNNEI. From V the trimming removes 9 bases and from J it removes 5 bases, while the gene matches leave 5 bases of the junction unaccounted for. This clone was recorded a few times. The specificity of this receptor is unknown. The sample holds no much larger clone one base away, and base qualities are not on file. TCRbeta CDR3 regions were amplified from genomic DNA by means of the immunoSEQ Assay, a bias-controlled multiplex PCR. In the paper's pipeline: Nucleated cell counts per sample were estimated from amplification of reference gene primers within the assay. To quantify the absolute abundance of each unique TCRbeta CDR3 rearrangement, sequence reads were collapsed and filtered. Productive Simpson clonality was computed per sample as the square root of Simpson's diversity index over productive rearrangements. This is the immuneACCESS table as TCRdb keeps it, with only in-frame sequences that have V and J called. A part of the clones is gone; compared with another copy, unresolved V genes explain less than half, and the rest is unexplained. The V and J calls and clone size are taken from that table; D and trimming were inferred from the DNA. The table for this sample lists some 240,000 clones; approximately 84% of them were counted only once. Roughly 3.3% of the sample lies in the top ten.

Enrolling through a virtual design, the prospective study's participants ranged in age from roughly 18 to 89 years and lived across 24 United States geographic areas. In the prospective study, cohorts were assigned on the basis of participant-reported clinical history obtained from a screening survey and a study questionnaire. In the prospective study, mobile phlebotomists collected whole blood, serum and a nasopharyngeal or oropharyngeal swab from each participant. Over an approximately 2-month period, participants in the prospective study had the option of providing additional blood draws and questionnaires. Prospective study blood samples were shipped either frozen or at room temperature before DNA extraction.

This receptor was taken from a woman aged 40 to 50 with acute COVID-19. The specimen sequenced was PBMCs or T cells enriched from blood (not recorded which). Recombination connected TRBV2 to TRBJ2-1, and 9 bases in between align with TRBD1. CDR3 region: CASSQGANNEQFF. The DNA sequence is as follows: TGTGCCAGTTCACAGGGGGCCAACAATGAGCAGTTCTTC. The entire variable domain, with the stretches around the CDR3 drawn from the reference TRBV2 and TRBJ2-1 proteins, is EPEVTQTPSHQVTQMGQEVILRCVPISNHLYFYWYRQILGQKVEFLVSFYNNEISEKSEIFDDQFSVERPDGSNFTLKIRSTKLEDSAMYFCASSQGANNEQFFGPGTRLTVL.